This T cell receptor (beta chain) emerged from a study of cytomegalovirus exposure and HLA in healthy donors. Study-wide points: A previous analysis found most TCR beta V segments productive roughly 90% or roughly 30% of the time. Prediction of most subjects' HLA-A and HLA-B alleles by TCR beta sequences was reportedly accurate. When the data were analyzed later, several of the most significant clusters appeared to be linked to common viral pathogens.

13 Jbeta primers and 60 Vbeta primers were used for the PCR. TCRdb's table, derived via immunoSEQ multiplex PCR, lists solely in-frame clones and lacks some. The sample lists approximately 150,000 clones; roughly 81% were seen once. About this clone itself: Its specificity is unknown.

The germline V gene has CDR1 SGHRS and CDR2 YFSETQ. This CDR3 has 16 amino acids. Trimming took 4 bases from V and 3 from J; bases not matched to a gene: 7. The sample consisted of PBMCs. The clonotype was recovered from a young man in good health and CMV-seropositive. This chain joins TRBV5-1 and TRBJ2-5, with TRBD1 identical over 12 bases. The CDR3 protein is CASSAGTGGFEETQYF. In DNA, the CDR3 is TGCGCCAGCAGCGCCGGGACAGGGGGCTTTGAAGAGACCCAGTACTTC.